The rows below give T cell receptor beta chains drawn from one sample of a study of vaccination and CD4 T cells after COVID-19. MiXCR, run by TCRdb on the PCR reads, gives a single entry per CDR3 protein. The data show about 4,600 distinct CDR3 sequences, about a third seen once. Their antigens are not known. The specimen was CD4+ T cells from blood, cultured in vitro. These receptors originate from a human donor who had recovered from COVID-19. The CDR3 runs from the conserved cysteine through the conserved F or W. Each record gives: D gene, clone size, V gene, J gene, CDR3 protein, CDR3 DNA. A D gene is named only where the DNA matches it firmly. The listing skips clone size in some rows; elsewhere it reads once, few, many or a size class.

>TRBD1|few|TRBV20-1|TRBJ1-3
CSARKRTGSGNTIYF
TGCAGTGCTAGGAAAAGGACAGGGTCTGGAAACACCATATATTTT
>NA|NA|TRBV19|TRBJ1-2
CASSKASQPTYYGYTF
TGTGCCAGTAGTAAGGCTTCACAGCCCACTTACTATGGCTACACCTTC
>NA|few|TRBV27|TRBJ1-5
CASRPRGVSNQPQHF
TGTGCCAGCAGGCCTAGGGGGGTCAGCAATCAGCCCCAGCATTTT
>TRBD2|NA|TRBV6-2/TRBV6-3|TRBJ2-2
CASSYGAGALTGELFF
TGTGCCAGCAGTTACGGTGCGGGAGCGCTCACCGGGGAGCTGTTTTTT
>NA|few|TRBV19|TRBJ1-1
CASSGGQVGAEAFF
TGTGCCAGTAGTGGGGGACAAGTAGGCGCTGAAGCTTTCTTT
>TRBD2|NA|TRBV9|TRBJ2-5
CASSVADGGAAETQYF
TGTGCCAGCAGCGTAGCTGACGGGGGGGCCGCAGAGACCCAGTACTTC
>TRBD1|NA|TRBV15|TRBJ1-4
CATSRRTGGDEKLFF
TGTGCCACCAGCAGACGGACAGGGGGGGATGAAAAACTGTTTTTT
>TRBD1|few|TRBV25-1|TRBJ1-4
CASSDPGTELFF
TGTGCCAGCAGTGACCCCGGGACAGAACTGTTTTTT
>TRBD1|few|TRBV20-1|TRBJ1-1
CSANDRVNTEAFF
TGCAGTGCCAACGACAGGGTGAACACTGAAGCTTTCTTT
>NA|once|TRBV2|TRBJ2-7
CASRATREGVEQYF
TGTGCCAGCAGGGCTACACGCGAAGGGGTGGAGCAGTACTTC
>TRBD2|NA|TRBV10-3|TRBJ2-3
CAISESSGGARLPDTQYF
TGTGCCATCAGTGAGTCTAGCGGGGGGGCACGTCTCCCAGATACGCAGTATTTT
>TRBD1|few|TRBV20-1|TRBJ2-5
CSPYTGGQETQYF
TGCAGCCCTTACACAGGGGGCCAAGAGACCCAGTACTTC
>TRBD1|few|TRBV27|TRBJ1-2
CASSQGTGDYGYTF
TGTGCCAGCAGTCAGGGGACAGGCGACTATGGCTACACCTTC
>TRBD1|NA|TRBV19|TRBJ1-3
CASSPPGQGMRYGNTIYF
TGTGCCAGTAGCCCCCCGGGACAGGGAATGCGATATGGAAACACCATATATTTT
>TRBD1|few|TRBV6-1|TRBJ1-1
CASSHDNRGFITEAFF
TGTGCCAGCAGCCATGACAACAGGGGGTTCATCACTGAAGCTTTCTTT
>NA|NA|TRBV5-1|TRBJ1-6
CASSWGGGDSPLHF
TGCGCCAGCAGTTGGGGTGGGGGGGATTCACCCCTCCACTTT
>NA|few|TRBV20-1|TRBJ2-7
CSARDLSGSSYEQYF
TGCAGTGCTAGAGATCTTAGCGGCTCCTCCTACGAGCAGTACTTC
>TRBD2|NA|TRBV11-2|TRBJ2-5
CASSRIYSGGETQYF
TGTGCCAGCAGCCGCATATATAGCGGGGGGGAGACCCAGTACTTC
>TRBD2|NA|TRBV20-1|TRBJ2-7
CSARVPLAGGSLGYEQYF
TGCAGTGCTAGAGTACCACTAGCGGGGGGGTCTCTGGGGTACGAGCAGTACTTC
>TRBD1|few|TRBV6-1|TRBJ2-3
CASSRDRVLDTQYF
TGTGCCAGCAGCCGGGACAGGGTTTTAGATACGCAGTATTTT
>TRBD2|NA|TRBV5-1|TRBJ2-4
CASRREEAKNIQYF
TGCGCCAGCAGGCGGGAGGAAGCCAAAAACATTCAGTACTTC
>TRBD2|NA|TRBV7-3|TRBJ2-5
CASSPRTRETQYF
TGTGCCAGCAGCCCAAGGACTAGGGAGACCCAGTACTTC
>NA|NA|TRBV10-3|TRBJ1-1
CAISVVTGGTEAFF
TGTGCCATCAGTGTCGTCACGGGGGGGACTGAAGCTTTCTTT
>NA|NA|TRBV2|TRBJ2-1
CASGPPLLNEQFF
TGTGCCAGCGGTCCCCCCCTCCTCAATGAGCAGTTCTTC
>NA|NA|TRBV5-4|TRBJ2-2
CASSLQSSNTGELFF
TGTGCCAGCAGCTTACAGAGCAGCAACACCGGGGAGCTGTTTTTT
>TRBD1|few|TRBV6-1|TRBJ2-1
CASQGDDYNEQFF
TGTGCCAGCCAGGGGGATGATTACAATGAGCAGTTCTTC
>NA|few|TRBV4-1|TRBJ2-3
CASSQVLAKQPHGQYF
TGCGCCAGCAGCCAGGTACTAGCAAAGCAGCCCCATGGGCAGTATTTT
>NA|few|TRBV7-9|TRBJ2-5
CASSLGSETQYF
TGTGCCAGCAGCTTAGGGTCCGAGACCCAGTACTTC
>NA|few|TRBV20-1|TRBJ1-6
CSARDWGGPPNSPLHF
TGCAGTGCTCGTGACTGGGGGGGTCCACCAAATTCACCCCTCCACTTT
>TRBD1|few|TRBV5-4|TRBJ2-7
CASSLPTGQGTGEQYF
TGTGCCAGCAGCTTGCCAACGGGACAGGGAACAGGGGAGCAGTACTTC
>NA|NA|TRBV18|TRBJ1-1
CASSPLSGPTEAFF
TGTGCCAGCTCACCACTATCAGGTCCCACTGAAGCTTTCTTT
>NA|NA|TRBV20-1|TRBJ1-1
CSARIQGKNTEAFF
TGCAGTGCTAGAATCCAGGGTAAAAACACTGAAGCTTTCTTT
>TRBD2|NA|TRBV6-1|TRBJ2-7
CASSRSLAGSYRSDEQYF
TGTGCCAGCAGTCGGTCCCTAGCGGGGTCCTATCGGTCTGACGAGCAGTACTTC
>NA|few|TRBV19|TRBJ1-5
CASSIRQDYSNQPQHF
TGTGCCAGTAGTATAAGACAGGATTATAGCAATCAGCCCCAGCATTTT
>NA|few|TRBV6-5|TRBJ1-1
CASSYNSGAPLGAFF
TGTGCCAGCAGTTACAACTCAGGGGCCCCCTTGGGGGCTTTCTTT
>NA|NA|TRBV6-1|TRBJ2-1
CASSEGYEGFSTF
TGTGCCAGCAGTGAAGGGTATGAAGGGTTCTCGACCTTC
>TRBD1|NA|TRBV20-1|TRBJ1-4
CSASETGSSKGEKLFF
TGCAGTGCTAGCGAGACAGGGTCGTCGAAGGGTGAAAAACTGTTTTTT
>TRBD2|NA|TRBV19|TRBJ2-3
CASSIGTSPDTQYF
TGTGCCAGTAGTATAGGGACTAGCCCAGATACGCAGTATTTT
>TRBD2|few|TRBV24-1|TRBJ2-3
CATSAALGSGIQYF
TGTGCCACCAGTGCCGCCCTTGGTAGCGGGATTCAGTATTTT
>NA|NA|TRBV6-2/TRBV6-3|TRBJ2-7
CASSSIMGVYEQYF
TGTGCCAGCAGTTCTATCATGGGGGTCTACGAGCAGTACTTC
>TRBD1|NA|TRBV20-1|TRBJ2-5
CSARDDRARETQYF
TGCAGTGCTAGAGATGACAGGGCTCGGGAGACCCAGTACTTC
>NA|few|TRBV20-1|TRBJ2-7
CSARDVRTGGYEQYF
TGCAGTGCTAGAGATGTACGGACCGGCGGCTACGAGCAGTACTTC
>NA|medium-sized|TRBV7-3|TRBJ2-5
CASSLVHDRPETQYF
TGTGCCAGCAGCTTAGTTCACGACCGGCCAGAGACCCAGTACTTC
>NA|NA|TRBV5-8|TRBJ2-3
CASSLVLGVTQYF
TGTGCCAGCAGCTTGGTTCTCGGGGTGACGCAGTATTTT
>TRBD2|NA|TRBV14|TRBJ2-5
CASSQVTPGTSGSETRETQYF
TGTGCCAGCAGCCAAGTCACCCCCGGGACTAGCGGGAGTGAAACGCGAGAGACCCAGTACTTC
>TRBD2|NA|TRBV18|TRBJ2-3
CASRVAGSGGDTQYF
TGTGCCAGCCGAGTTGCGGGTAGCGGGGGTGATACGCAGTATTTT
>NA|NA|TRBV7-8|TRBJ1-1
CASSLVRLMNTEAFF
TGTGCCAGCAGCTTAGTACGGCTGATGAACACTGAAGCTTTCTTT
>TRBD1|NA|TRBV7-6|TRBJ2-7
CASSPNRDRPSYEQYF
TGTGCCAGCAGCCCAAACCGGGACAGACCCTCCTACGAGCAGTACTTC
>NA|NA|TRBV20-1|TRBJ1-3
CSGQGGGEGNTIYF
TGCAGTGGTCAGGGAGGGGGTGAAGGAAACACCATATATTTT
>NA|NA|TRBV19|TRBJ2-3
CATSKRTGFRPDTQYF
TGTGCCACCTCAAAGAGGACGGGATTCCGCCCCGATACGCAGTATTTT
>TRBD1|NA|TRBV20-1|TRBJ2-5
CSARDPDRGKETQYF
TGCAGTGCTAGAGATCCGGACAGGGGAAAAGAGACCCAGTACTTC
>NA|few|TRBV20-1|TRBJ2-7
CSGSPDFYEQYF
TGCAGTGGGAGCCCTGATTTCTACGAGCAGTACTTC